Shown below are 27 T cell receptor beta chains from a single sample sequenced in a study of blood T cells in healthy people across ages (dated by TCRdb to the mid-2010s). The method was 5' RACE. Instrument on record: Illumina HiSeq 2500. The second PCR ran for about 7 to 11 cycles and used a J-beta primer mix along with a sample-barcoded 5' primer. Through fastp at Q25 and MiXCR, TCRdb rebuilt clones from the public reads, retaining in-frame beta chains. Rows with a matching CDR3 protein are joined into one entry that keeps the most common DNA and genes. The sample contains around 650,000 distinct CDR3 sequences, roughly 41% of them found a single time. The ten largest clones add up to around 30% of the sample. The sequenced sample was blood. The receptors derive from an elderly man in good health.

This clonotype has more than one count but fewer than ten. The CDR3 sequence is CASSLLSTGTYEQYF. In DNA, the CDR3 is TGTGCCAGCAGTTTACTCTCGACAGGGACCTACGAGCAGTACTTC. This rearrangement joins TRBV27 to TRBJ2-7; 7 nucleotides agree with TRBD1. This CDR3 has 15 residues. Germline CDR1 MNHEY, CDR2 SMNVEV (reference sequence). The V and J ends lost 2 bases and 2 bases, in that order; junction bases with no gene match: 6.

This clonotype was seen many times. The CDR3 coding sequence is TGCAGTGCTACCCCCGGGCGGACCTACGAGCAGTACTTC. Amino acid sequence: CSATPGRTYEQYF. The gene calls are TRBV20-1 and TRBJ2-7, with D uncertain. In germline, CDR1 is DFQATT, CDR2 SNEGSKA (reference sequence). The CDR3 is made up of 13 amino acids. Trimming pared 4 bases from V and 2 bases from J, leaving 12 bases between.

CDR3 amino acids: CASSLRTGQGTEAFF. The CDR3 DNA sequence: TGTGCCAGCAGCTTGAGGACAGGGCAGGGTACTGAAGCTTTCTTT. The rearrangement joins TRBV7-2 to TRBJ1-1, with TRBD1 matching 8 bases. Trimming at V came to 3 bases and at J to 5 bases, leaving 8 bases not matched to a gene. CDR3 length: 15 amino acids. Germline V lookup: CDR1 SGHTA, CDR2 FQGNSA.

Ten or more counts support this clonotype. The chain has TRBV4-1 and TRBJ2-5; TRBD2 is a possible D gene (5 bases). V was trimmed by 0 bases and J by 1 base, leaving 15 bases between them. In germline, CDR1 is MGHRA, CDR2 YSYEKL. The CDR3 is made up of 17 amino acids. The CDR3 loop reads CASSQDGSLTSQETQYF. CDR3 sequence (DNA): TGCGCCAGCAGCCAAGATGGATCACTAACTAGCCAAGAGACCCAGTACTTC.

The chain is built from TRBV6-2 or TRBV6-3 and TRBJ2-7; D tentatively fits TRBD1 or TRBD2 (6 bases each). Germline V CDR1 and CDR2: MNHEY, SVGEGT. The V end lost 6 bases, the J end lost 12 bases, and 21 bases lay between the germline ends. CDR3 length: 13 amino acids. The CDR3 nucleotides read TGTGCCAGCAGCGAACAGGGACGGGAGCGGCGGTACTTC. Its translation: CASSEQGRERRYF.

This clonotype came up once. The chain joins TRBV5-5 to TRBJ1-6; TRBD1 is a possible D gene (6 bases). Trimming pared 4 bases from V and 10 bases from J, leaving 12 bases between. The CDR3 totals 13 residues. Germline assignment: CDR1 SGHKS and CDR2 YYEKEE (reference sequence). Written as DNA, the CDR3 is TGTGCCAGCAGCCCCACAGGGAAATCACCCCTCCACTTT. It encodes CASSPTGKSPLHF.

CDR3 residues: CASSLDASGGIDTQYF. As DNA, the CDR3 is TGTGCCAGCAGCTTAGACGCTAGCGGGGGTATAGATACGCAGTATTTT. The chain uses TRBV7-2 and TRBJ2-3; 10 bases are shared with TRBD2. Germline assignment: CDR1 SGHTA and CDR2 FQGNSA. The junction had 6 bases not matched to a gene; V was cut back by 1 base and J by 5 bases. The CDR3 has 16 amino acids.

V gene TRBV6-5 combines with J gene TRBJ2-1; D could derive from TRBD1 or TRBD2 (5 bases each). The closer fit of TRBJ2-7 to the DNA end suggests the J call may be wrong. This CDR3 has 16 residues. The V gene's germline CDR1 is MNHEY and CDR2 SVGAGI. CDR3 in amino acids: CASSYGTQSSYNEQYF. The CDR3 DNA follows: TGTGCCAGCAGTTACGGGACGCAATCCTCCTACAATGAGCAGTACTTC.

V usage is TRBV20-1 and J usage is TRBJ2-1, with 8 bases that match TRBD2. Germline CDR1 DFQATT, CDR2 SNEGSKA (reference sequence). V lost 6 bases and J lost 4; bases outside the gene matches: 11. The CDR3 runs to 15 residues. CDR3 loop: CSASPGTRGYNEQFF. CDR3 DNA sequence: TGCAGTGCAAGTCCCGGGACTAGAGGGTACAATGAGCAGTTCTTC.

CDR3 DNA sequence: TGTGCCAGCAGCTTAGACGCTAGCGGGAGTTCAGATACGCAGTATTTT. Its translation: CASSLDASGSSDTQYF. The genes are TRBV7-8 and TRBJ2-3, with 10 bases that match TRBD2. The ends lost 1 base at V and 4 bases at J; junction bases unmatched: 5. The length of the CDR3 is 16 residues. Germline values: CDR1 SGHVS, CDR2 FQNEAQ.

The chain joins TRBV29-1 to TRBJ1-2; D not certain. The CDR3 has 9 residues. Germline lookup yields CDR1 SQVTM and CDR2 ANQGSEA. With 4 bases removed from V and 11 bases from J, the gap between germline ends came to 8 bases. CDR3 sequence: CSVGAQYTF. As DNA, the CDR3 is TGCAGCGTTGGGGCTCAGTACACCTTC.

Many counts were recorded for this clonotype. V gene TRBV10-3 combines with J gene TRBJ2-5; 9 bases fit TRBD1. Losses at the gene ends were 6 bases for V and 0 bases for J; bases not matched to a gene: 2. Germline V gene sequence: CDR1 ENHRY, CDR2 SYGVKD. This CDR3 comprises 14 residues. CDR3 region: CAISRTGDQETQYF. The CDR3 nucleotides read TGTGCCATCAGCAGGACAGGGGACCAAGAGACCCAGTACTTC.

The J gene is TRBJ2-5, the V gene TRBV15; D gene uncertain. Matching the DNA end better, TRBJ2-7 makes the J call doubtful. CDR1 LNHNV and CDR2 YYDKDF come from the germline V gene (reference sequence). This CDR3 has 13 amino acids. As DNA, the CDR3 is TGTGCCACCAGCAGCTCCCAGAAGGACGAGCAGTACTTC. It is translated as CATSSSQKDEQYF.

This clonotype was observed at least ten times. V is TRBV29-1 and J is TRBJ2-7; D not certain. Germline V gene lookup returns CDR1 SQVTM and CDR2 ANQGSEA. The V end was cut by 2 bases, the J end by 5 bases, with 7 bases between. CDR3 length: 11 residues. CDR3 nucleotide sequence: TGCAGCGTTGAATTTTACGACGAGCAGTACTTC. Its translation is CSVEFYDEQYF.

This clonotype showed up just a few times. The gene calls are TRBV5-1 and TRBJ1-6, with D unclear. The CDR3 loop spans 14 amino acids. V lost 7 bases and J lost 7, with 15 bases in between. Germline V lookup: CDR1 SGHRS, CDR2 YFSETQ. In nucleotides, the CDR3 is TGCGCCAGCGCCGAAGAAAGAGGGAATTCACCCCTCCACTTT. Residues: CASAEERGNSPLHF. The complete variable domain, with remaining parts taken from reference TRBV5-1 and TRBJ1-6, reads KAGVTQTPRYLIKTRGQQVTLSCSPISGHRSVSWYQQTPGQGLQFLFEYFSETQRNKGNFPGRFSGRQFSNSRSEMNVSTLELGDSALYLCASAEERGNSPLHFGNGTRLTVT.

The CDR3 is CASRGGLANTGELFF. CDR3 bases: TGTGCCAGCAGGGGGGGACTAGCGAACACCGGGGAGCTGTTTTTT. V and J are TRBV6-2 or TRBV6-3 and TRBJ2-2; 8 nucleotides match TRBD2. After removal of 6 bases from V and 0 bases from J, the junction contained 3 bases not matched to a gene. Germline CDR1 is MNHEY and CDR2 is SVGEGT. This CDR3 has 15 amino acids.

The chain is built from TRBV18 and TRBJ2-5; tentative D call: TRBD2 (5 bases). The end of the DNA fits TRBJ2-7 better, so the J call may be wrong. CDR1 KGHSH and CDR2 LQKENI come from the germline V gene. This CDR3 contains 14 residues. CDR3 nucleotides: TGTGCCAGCTCACCAAACGGGAACAGCTACGAGCAGTACTTC. Residues: CASSPNGNSYEQYF.

At least ten counts were recorded for this clonotype. The rearrangement joins TRBV10-3 to TRBJ2-7; D is perhaps TRBD1 or TRBD2 (5 bases each). The germline V gene encodes CDR1 ENHRY and CDR2 SYGVKD. V dropped 4 bases and J dropped 2 bases, with 15 bases sitting between them. This CDR3 contains 15 residues. The CDR3: CAISVTVREPYEQYF. For the CDR3, the DNA is TGTGCCATCAGTGTTACAGTCAGGGAGCCCTACGAGCAGTACTTC.

The table lists this clonotype with a few counts. The gene calls are TRBV11-1 and TRBJ2-1, with D unresolved. Per germline, CDR1 SGHAT and CDR2 FQDESV (reference sequence). Trimming cost V 1 base and J 3 bases, with 13 bases left between them. The CDR3 contains 16 residues. The chain's CDR3 is CASSLGSSTFYNEQFF. The CDR3 coding sequence is TGTGCCAGCAGCTTAGGGTCGTCAACTTTCTACAATGAGCAGTTCTTC.

The chain recombines TRBV11-2 with TRBJ2-7; D gene ambiguous. Germline V lookup: CDR1 SGHAT, CDR2 FQNNGV. Trimming took 3 bases from V and 2 from J, leaving 11 bases between them. This CDR3 is built from 14 residues. CDR3 DNA sequence: TGTGCCAGCAGCTTTTATAGGGCTCCCTACGAGCAGTACTTC. This sequence encodes CASSFYRAPYEQYF.

This clonotype occurred many times. The chain joins TRBV3-1 to TRBJ2-5, with 7 bases fitting TRBD2. V was clipped by 3 bases and J by 2 bases; unmatched bases: 9. The CDR3 extends over 16 amino acids. Germline values: CDR1 LGHDT, CDR2 YNNKEL (reference sequence). DNA for the CDR3: TGTGCCAGCAGCCAGGGAGGGAGCTCAGCACAAGAGACCCAGTACTTC. Its translation is CASSQGGSSAQETQYF.

The chain recombines TRBV11-2 with TRBJ2-2; 10 bases agree with TRBD2. Germline lookup yields CDR1 SGHAT and CDR2 FQNNGV. CDR3 length: 15 residues. Trimming at V came to 2 bases and at J to 6 bases, leaving 3 bases not matched to a gene. CDR3 sequence: CASSLTSGTAGELFF. DNA for the CDR3: TGTGCCAGCAGCTTAACTAGCGGGACCGCCGGGGAGCTGTTTTTT.

This CDR3 is CSARVGGAPYEQYF. The DNA for the CDR3 is TGCAGTGCTAGAGTCGGAGGAGCCCCTTACGAGCAGTACTTC. The rearrangement uses TRBV20-1 and TRBJ2-7; a possible D gene is TRBD2 (5 bases). V shed 1 base and J shed 4 bases, with 14 bases lying between them. The CDR3 loop spans 14 amino acids. In germline, CDR1 is DFQATT, CDR2 SNEGSKA (reference sequence).

The chain employs TRBV5-1 and TRBJ2-2; perhaps D is TRBD1 or TRBD2 (5 bases each). The CDR3 is 15 residues long. V gave up 7 bases and J gave up 0 bases, with 13 bases separating them. CDR1 is SGHRS, CDR2 YFSETQ, per germline. CDR3 sequence reads: CASRAWGSNTGELFF. The CDR3 DNA sequence: TGCGCCAGCCGCGCTTGGGGGTCGAACACCGGGGAGCTGTTTTTT.

The chain links TRBV28 to TRBJ2-3; 9 bases match TRBD1. CDR1 MDHEN and CDR2 SYDVKM come from the germline V gene. The V gene end was trimmed by 4 bases and the J gene end by 5 bases; junction bases not matched to a gene: 10. This CDR3 is 16 amino acids long. CDR3 residues: CASSSRLDRGVDTQYF. The CDR3 DNA follows: TGTGCCAGCAGTTCTCGACTGGACAGGGGAGTAGATACGCAGTATTTT.

The V and J genes are TRBV6-2 or TRBV6-3 and TRBJ2-1, with TRBD1 identical over 8 bases. The CDR3 covers 13 residues. Trimming cost V 6 bases and J 14 bases; bases outside gene matches: 12. Germline V gives CDR1 MNHEY, CDR2 SVGEGT. CDR3 region: CASSSNTRQGKFF. CDR3 coding DNA: TGTGCCAGCAGCTCCAATACCCGACAGGGGAAGTTCTTC.

This clonotype appeared a few times. The chain uses TRBV18 and TRBJ2-7, with 8 bases fitting TRBD2. Germline V gives CDR1 KGHSH, CDR2 LQKENI. With 3 bases clipped from V and 7 bases from J, the junction kept 2 bases outside the gene matches. This CDR3 spans 12 amino acids. CDR3 amino acids: CASSPPGGEQYF. CDR3 in DNA: TGTGCCAGCTCACCCCCGGGAGGGGAGCAGTACTTC.